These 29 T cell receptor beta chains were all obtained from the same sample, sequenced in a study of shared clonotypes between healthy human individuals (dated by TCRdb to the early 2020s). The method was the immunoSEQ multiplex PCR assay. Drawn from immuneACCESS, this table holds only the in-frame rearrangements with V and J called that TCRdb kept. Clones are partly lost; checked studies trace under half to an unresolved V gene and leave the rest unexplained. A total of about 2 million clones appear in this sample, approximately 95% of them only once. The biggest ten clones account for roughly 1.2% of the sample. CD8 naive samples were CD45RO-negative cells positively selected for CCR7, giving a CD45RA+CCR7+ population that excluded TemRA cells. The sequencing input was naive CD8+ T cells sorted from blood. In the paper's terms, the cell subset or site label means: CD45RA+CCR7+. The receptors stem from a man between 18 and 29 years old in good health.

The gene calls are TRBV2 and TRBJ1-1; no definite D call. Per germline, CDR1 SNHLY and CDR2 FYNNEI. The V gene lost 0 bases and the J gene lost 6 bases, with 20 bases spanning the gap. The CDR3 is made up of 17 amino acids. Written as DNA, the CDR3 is TGTGCCAGCAGTGAAGCGGGGTGGGCAGTCGCCCCCTCTGAAGCTTTCTTT. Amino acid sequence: CASSEAGWAVAPSEAFF.

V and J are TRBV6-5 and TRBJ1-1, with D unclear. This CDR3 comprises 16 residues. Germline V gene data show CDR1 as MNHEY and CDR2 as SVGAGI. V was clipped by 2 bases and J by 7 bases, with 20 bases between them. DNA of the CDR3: TGTGCCAGCAGTTACAGTGGCGGGGAACGAACCTATGAAGCTTTCTTT. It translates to CASSYSGGERTYEAFF.

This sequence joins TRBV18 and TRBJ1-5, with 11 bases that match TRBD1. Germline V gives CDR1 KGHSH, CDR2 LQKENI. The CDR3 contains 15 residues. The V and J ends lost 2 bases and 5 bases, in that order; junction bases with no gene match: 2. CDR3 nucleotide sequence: TGTGCCAGCTCACCAGGGGGACAGGGGGATCAGCCCCAGCATTTT. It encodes CASSPGGQGDQPQHF.

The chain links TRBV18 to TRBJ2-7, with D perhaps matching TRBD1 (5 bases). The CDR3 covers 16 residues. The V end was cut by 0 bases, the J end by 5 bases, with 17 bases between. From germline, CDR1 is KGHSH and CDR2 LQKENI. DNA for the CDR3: TGTGCCAGCTCACCACCCGATGAGACAGTGTTCGACGAGCAGTACTTC. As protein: CASSPPDETVFDEQYF. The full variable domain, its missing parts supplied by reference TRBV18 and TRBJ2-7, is NAGVMQNPRHLVRRRGQEARLRCSPMKGHSHVYWYRQLPEEGLKFMVYLQKENIIDESGMPKERFSAEFPKEGPSILRIQQVVRGDSAAYFCASSPPDETVFDEQYFGPGTRLTVT.

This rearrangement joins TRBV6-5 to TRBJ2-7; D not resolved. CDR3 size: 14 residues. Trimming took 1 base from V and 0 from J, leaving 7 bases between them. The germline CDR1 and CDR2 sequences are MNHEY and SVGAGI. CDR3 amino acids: CASSYFDSSYEQYF. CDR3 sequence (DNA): TGTGCCAGCAGTTACTTTGATAGCTCCTACGAGCAGTACTTC.

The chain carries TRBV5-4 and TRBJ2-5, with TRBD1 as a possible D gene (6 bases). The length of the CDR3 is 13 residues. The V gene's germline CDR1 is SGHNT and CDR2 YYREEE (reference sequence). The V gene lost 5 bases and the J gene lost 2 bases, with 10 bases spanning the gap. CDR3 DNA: TGTGCCAGCAGTGACAGGATTCAAGAGACCCAGTACTTC. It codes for CASSDRIQETQYF. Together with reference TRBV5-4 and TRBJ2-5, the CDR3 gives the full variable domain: ETGVTQSPTHLIKTRGQQVTLRCSSQSGHNTVSWYQQALGQGPQFIFQYYREEENGRGNFPPRFSGLQFPNYSSELNVNALELDDSALYLCASSDRIQETQYFGPGTRLLVL.

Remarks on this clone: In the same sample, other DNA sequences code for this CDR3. The CDR3 nucleotides are TGTGCCAGCAGCCCTGGAGGCTACGAGCAGTACTTC. This encodes CASSPGGYEQYF. The chain links TRBV7-9 to TRBJ2-7; perhaps TRBD2 as D (5 bases). The V and J ends lost 5 bases and 3 bases respectively, with 8 bases between them. This CDR3 spans 12 amino acids. Germline loops: CDR1 SEHNR, CDR2 FQNEAQ (reference sequence).

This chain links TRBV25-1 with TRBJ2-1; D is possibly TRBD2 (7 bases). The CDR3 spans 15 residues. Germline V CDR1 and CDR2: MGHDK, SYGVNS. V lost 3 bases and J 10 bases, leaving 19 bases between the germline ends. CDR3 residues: CASSERGPLSPEQFF. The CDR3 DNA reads TGTGCCAGCAGTGAGCGGGGGCCCCTTTCTCCGGAGCAGTTCTTC.

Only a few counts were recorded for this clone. CDR3 protein: CAWSPTGRTEAFF. The CDR3 DNA reads TGTGCCTGGAGCCCGACAGGGAGGACTGAAGCTTTCTTT. The chain is built from TRBV30 and TRBJ1-1; 7 positions match TRBD1. CDR1 and CDR2 from the germline V gene are GTSNPN and SVGIG (reference sequence). With V trimmed by 3 bases and J by 5 bases, 6 bases remained unmatched. CDR3 size: 13 residues. Complete variable domain (other parts from reference TRBV30 and TRBJ1-1): SQTIHQWPATLVQPVGSPLSLECTVEGTSNPNLYWYRQAAGRGLQLLFYSVGIGQISSEVPQNLSASRPQDRQFILSSKKLLLSDSGFYLCAWSPTGRTEAFFGQGTRLTVV.

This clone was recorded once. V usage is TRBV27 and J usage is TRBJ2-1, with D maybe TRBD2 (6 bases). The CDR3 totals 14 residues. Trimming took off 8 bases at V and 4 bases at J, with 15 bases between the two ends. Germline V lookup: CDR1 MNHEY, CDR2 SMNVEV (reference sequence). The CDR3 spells CASSRRGLYNEQFF. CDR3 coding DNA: TGTGCCAGCTCACGGCGGGGATTATACAATGAGCAGTTCTTC.

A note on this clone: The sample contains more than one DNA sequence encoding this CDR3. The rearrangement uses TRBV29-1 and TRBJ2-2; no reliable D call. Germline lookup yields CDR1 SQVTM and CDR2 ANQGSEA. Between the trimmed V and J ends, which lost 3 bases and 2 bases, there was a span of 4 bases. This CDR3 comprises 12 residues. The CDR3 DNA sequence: TGCAGCGTTGACCCAAACACCGGGGAGCTGTTTTTT. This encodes CSVDPNTGELFF.

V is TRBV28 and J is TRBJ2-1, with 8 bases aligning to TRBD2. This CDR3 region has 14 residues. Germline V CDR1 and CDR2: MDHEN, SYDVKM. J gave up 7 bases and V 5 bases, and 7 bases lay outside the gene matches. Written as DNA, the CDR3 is TGTGCCAGCAGTCGCTCGGGGGGGAGAAATGAGCAGTTCTTC. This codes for CASSRSGGRNEQFF.

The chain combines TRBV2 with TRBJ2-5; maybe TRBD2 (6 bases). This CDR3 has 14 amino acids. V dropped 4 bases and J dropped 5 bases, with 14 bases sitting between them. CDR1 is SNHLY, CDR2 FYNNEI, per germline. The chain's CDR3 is CASSGGDLAETQYF. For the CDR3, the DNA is TGTGCCAGCAGTGGGGGCGACCTAGCGGAGACCCAGTACTTC.

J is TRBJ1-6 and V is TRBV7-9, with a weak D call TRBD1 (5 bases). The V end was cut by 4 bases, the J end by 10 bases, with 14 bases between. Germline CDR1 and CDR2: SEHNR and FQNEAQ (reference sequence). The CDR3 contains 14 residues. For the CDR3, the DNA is TGTGCCAGCAGCTCACCCGTTTGGGGGTCACCCCTCCACTTT. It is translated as CASSSPVWGSPLHF. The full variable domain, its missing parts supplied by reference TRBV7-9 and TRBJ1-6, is DTGVSQNPRHKITKRGQNVTFRCDPISEHNRLYWYRQTLGQGPEFLTYFQNEAQLEKSRLLSDRFSAERPKGSFSTLEIQRTEQGDSAMYLCASSSPVWGSPLHFGNGTRLTVT.

The CDR3 loop reads CASSEYPIMLAGGQSRETQYF. The CDR3, as DNA: TGTGCCAGCAGTGAATATCCGATTATGTTAGCGGGGGGCCAATCGAGAGAGACCCAGTACTTC. V usage is TRBV6-1 and J usage is TRBJ2-5; 10 bases match TRBD2. Germline lookup yields CDR1 MNHNS and CDR2 SASEGT. This CDR3 contains 21 residues. Trimming at V came to 2 bases and at J to 4 bases, leaving 22 bases not matched to a gene.

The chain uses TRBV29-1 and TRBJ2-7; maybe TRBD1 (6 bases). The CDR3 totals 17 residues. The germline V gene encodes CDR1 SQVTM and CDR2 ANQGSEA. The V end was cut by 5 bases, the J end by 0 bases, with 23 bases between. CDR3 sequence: CSVLLISGAESSYEQYF. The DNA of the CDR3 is TGCAGCGTTCTGCTGATTTCAGGGGCCGAAAGCTCCTACGAGCAGTACTTC.

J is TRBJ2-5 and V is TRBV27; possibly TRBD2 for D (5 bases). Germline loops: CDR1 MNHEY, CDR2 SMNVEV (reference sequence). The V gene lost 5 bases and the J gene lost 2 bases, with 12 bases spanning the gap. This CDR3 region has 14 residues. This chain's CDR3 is CASSHGLGQETQYF. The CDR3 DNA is TGTGCCAGCAGTCATGGACTGGGGCAAGAGACCCAGTACTTC.

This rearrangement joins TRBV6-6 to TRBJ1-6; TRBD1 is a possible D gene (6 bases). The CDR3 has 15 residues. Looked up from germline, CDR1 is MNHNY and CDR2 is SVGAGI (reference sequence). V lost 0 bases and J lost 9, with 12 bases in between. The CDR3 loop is CASSYSGGLGSPLHF. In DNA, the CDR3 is TGTGCCAGCAGTTACTCCGGGGGGCTGGGTTCACCCCTCCACTTT.

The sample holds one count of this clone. The CDR3 nucleotides read TGTGCCAGATACCGAGGGGGGACTGAAGCTTTCTTT. It is translated as CARYRGGTEAFF. The genes are TRBV5-3 and TRBJ1-1, with D possibly being TRBD1 (6 bases). TRBV5-3 falls under the ORF class, with uncertain function. Trimming cost V 7 bases and J 5 bases, with 12 bases left between them. The CDR3 covers 12 residues.

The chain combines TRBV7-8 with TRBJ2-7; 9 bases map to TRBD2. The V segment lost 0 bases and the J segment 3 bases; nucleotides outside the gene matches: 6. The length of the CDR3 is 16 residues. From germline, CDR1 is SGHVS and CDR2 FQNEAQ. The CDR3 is CASSLAVILAGYEQYF. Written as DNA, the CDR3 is TGTGCCAGCAGCTTAGCGGTGATACTAGCGGGCTACGAGCAGTACTTC.

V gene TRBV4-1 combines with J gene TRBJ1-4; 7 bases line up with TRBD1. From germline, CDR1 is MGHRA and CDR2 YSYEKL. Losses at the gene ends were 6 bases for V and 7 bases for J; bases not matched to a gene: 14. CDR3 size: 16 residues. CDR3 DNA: TGCGCCAGCAGACTCCTCTCCGGGACAGAAGGTGAAAAACTGTTTTTT. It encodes CASRLLSGTEGEKLFF.

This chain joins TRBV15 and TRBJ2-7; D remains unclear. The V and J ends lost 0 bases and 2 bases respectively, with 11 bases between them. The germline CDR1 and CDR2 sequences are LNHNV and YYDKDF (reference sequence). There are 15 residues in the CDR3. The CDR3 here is CATSREGAETYEQYF. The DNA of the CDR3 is TGTGCCACCAGCAGAGAGGGTGCTGAAACCTACGAGCAGTACTTC.

In nucleotides, the CDR3 is TGTGCCAGCAGCTTGTTTTTGAACACTGAAGCTTTCTTT. Its protein is CASSLFLNTEAFF. The V and J genes are TRBV5-6 and TRBJ1-1; unclear D gene. The CDR3 consists of 13 residues. Germline assignment: CDR1 SGHDT and CDR2 YYEEEE. Trimming removed 1 base from V and 0 bases from J, with 4 bases in between.

CDR3 sequence reads: CASSLGGPNRPQETQYF. DNA of the CDR3: TGTGCCAGCAGCTTGGGTGGCCCAAACCGCCCGCAAGAGACCCAGTACTTC. This sequence joins TRBV5-8 and TRBJ2-5; unclear D gene. This CDR3 is 17 amino acids long. Trimming removed 0 bases at V and 2 bases at J, with 17 bases between. Looked up from germline, CDR1 is SGHTS and CDR2 is YDEGEE.

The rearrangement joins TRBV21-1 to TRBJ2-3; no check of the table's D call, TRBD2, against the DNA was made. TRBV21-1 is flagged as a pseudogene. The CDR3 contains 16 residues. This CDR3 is CASSRRLAGEPDTQYF. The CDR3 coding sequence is TGTGCCAGCAGCCGCCGACTAGCGGGAGAGCCAGATACGCAGTATTTT.

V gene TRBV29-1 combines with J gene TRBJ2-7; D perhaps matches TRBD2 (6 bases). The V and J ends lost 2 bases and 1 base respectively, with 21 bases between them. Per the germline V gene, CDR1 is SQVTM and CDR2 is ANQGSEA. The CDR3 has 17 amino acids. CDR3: CSVELLPGDQESYEQYF. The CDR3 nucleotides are TGCAGCGTTGAATTACTTCCGGGAGACCAGGAGTCCTACGAGCAGTACTTC.

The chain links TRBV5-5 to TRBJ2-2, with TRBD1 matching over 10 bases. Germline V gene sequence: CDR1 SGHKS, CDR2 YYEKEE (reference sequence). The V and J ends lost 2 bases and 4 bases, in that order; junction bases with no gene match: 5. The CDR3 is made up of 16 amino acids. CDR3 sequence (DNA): TGTGCCAGCAGCTTTCGGACAGGGGGGAGCACCGGGGAGCTGTTTTTT. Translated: CASSFRTGGSTGELFF.

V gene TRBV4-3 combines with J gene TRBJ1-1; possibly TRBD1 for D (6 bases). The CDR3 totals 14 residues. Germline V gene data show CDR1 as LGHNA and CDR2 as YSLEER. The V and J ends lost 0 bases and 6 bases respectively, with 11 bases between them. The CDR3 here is CASSQDTGPPEAFF. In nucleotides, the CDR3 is TGCGCCAGCAGCCAAGATACAGGGCCGCCTGAAGCTTTCTTT.

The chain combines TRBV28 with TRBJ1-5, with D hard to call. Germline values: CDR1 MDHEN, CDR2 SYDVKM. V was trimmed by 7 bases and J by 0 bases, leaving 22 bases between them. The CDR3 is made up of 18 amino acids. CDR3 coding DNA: TGTGCCAGCAATCCCCGACACCTTCAGGCGTATAGCAATCAGCCCCAGCATTTT. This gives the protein CASNPRHLQAYSNQPQHF.